The T cell receptor beta chain described here comes from a study of T cells in Graves' hyperthyroidism and ophthalmopathy. On the study more broadly: The authors collected peripheral blood at initial diagnosis, before any treatment.

Germline V gives CDR1 DFQATT, CDR2 SNEGSKA (reference sequence). The length of the CDR3 is 14 residues. Trimming removed 2 bases from V and 0 bases from J, with 11 bases in between. This clonotype was observed at least ten times. Amplification yielded TCR beta CDR3 regions, with RNA transcripts as the source. Researchers ran a first-round RT-PCR on the TCR CDR3 using the HTBI primer set. TCRdb re-called the multiplex PCR reads through MiXCR, storing one row per CDR3 protein. Among around 700,000 distinct CDR3 sequences listed, approximately 18% were seen once. Hyperthyroidism in the patients, aged 18 to 65, was newly diagnosed and under 2 months in duration.

This receptor was taken from a woman in her forties or fifties with Graves' hyperthyroidism that later progressed to Graves' ophthalmopathy. The chain carries TRBV20-1 and TRBJ2-7, with D unresolved. The sequencing input was blood. CDR3 bases: TGCAGTGCTAGATCGACATTGTCCTCCTACGAGCAGTACTTC. Translated: CSARSTLSSYEQYF.